These T cell receptor beta chains were read from a single sample in a study of CD8 T cells in Susac syndrome. TCRdb ran MiXCR on the immunoSEQ multiplex PCR reads and lists one entry per CDR3 protein. The sample consists of around 150,000 distinct CDR3 sequences, 85% to 95% of them appearing once. The sequencing input was CD4+ T cells from PBMCs. The source is a human donor with multiple sclerosis. The CDR3 runs from the conserved cysteine through the conserved F or W. The order of the fields is V gene, D gene, J gene, clone size, CDR3 protein, CDR3 DNA. The D gene is left open where the match is weak. Expanded clones are given a class, and other clones once, few, many or no size at all.

>TRBV5-1|TRBD1|TRBJ2-7|NA
CASSSLLQGTGSEQYF
TGCGCCAGCAGCTCCCTATTACAGGGGACAGGCTCCGAGCAGTACTTC
>TRBV30|NA|TRBJ2-7|NA
CAWSGAGGAGSYEQYF
TGTGCCTGGAGTGGCGCCGGGGGCGCCGGGTCCTACGAGCAGTACTTC
>TRBV3-1|TRBD2|TRBJ2-3|NA
CASSQASGGADTQYF
TGTGCCAGCAGCCAGGCTAGCGGGGGGGCAGATACGCAGTATTTT
>TRBV12-3/TRBV12-4|NA|TRBJ2-1|few
CASSLPGGLGENEQFF
TGTGCCAGCAGTTTACCCGGGGGGCTCGGGGAGAATGAGCAGTTCTTC
>TRBV24-1|TRBD1|TRBJ2-3|NA
CATSVTGGPTDTQYF
TGTGCCACCAGTGTAACAGGGGGTCCCACAGATACGCAGTATTTT
>TRBV20-1|TRBD2|TRBJ2-3|NA
CSARATGGLGSTDTQYF
TGCAGTGCTAGAGCGACGGGGGGACTGGGAAGCACAGATACGCAGTATTTT
>TRBV9|NA|TRBJ1-6|NA
CASSVARDNSPLHF
TGTGCCAGCAGCGTCGCAAGAGATAATTCACCCCTCCACTTT
>TRBV4-1|NA|TRBJ1-3|NA
CASSQDERQSSGNTIYF
TGCGCCAGCAGCCAAGATGAGCGGCAGTCCTCTGGAAACACCATATATTTT
>TRBV7-9|NA|TRBJ2-2|NA
CASSLVPETGELFF
TGTGCCAGCAGCTTAGTTCCGGAAACCGGGGAGCTGTTTTTT
>TRBV18|NA|TRBJ1-1|NA
CASSPPVQRNTEAFF
TGTGCCAGCTCACCACCGGTACAGAGGAACACTGAAGCTTTCTTT
>TRBV29-1|NA|TRBJ1-5|NA
CSVGLGGGSNQPQHF
TGCAGCGTTGGTCTCGGGGGGGGGAGCAATCAGCCCCAGCATTTT
>TRBV2|NA|TRBJ2-1|NA
CASSEWIGNEQQFF
TGTGCCAGCAGTGAGTGGATAGGGAATGAGCAGCAGTTCTTC
>TRBV3-1|TRBD1|TRBJ1-2|NA
CASSRVGQGVYGYTF
TGTGCCAGCAGCCGGGTCGGACAGGGAGTCTATGGCTACACCTTC
>TRBV7-9|NA|TRBJ1-1|NA
CASSIRDGQNTEAFF
TGTGCCAGCAGCATACGGGACGGGCAGAACACTGAAGCTTTCTTT
>TRBV18|TRBD1|TRBJ2-2|NA
CASSPTGQHTGELFF
TGTGCCAGCTCACCAACGGGACAGCACACCGGGGAGCTGTTTTTT
>TRBV28|TRBD1|TRBJ1-4|NA
CASGRTGREKLFF
TGTGCCAGCGGAAGGACAGGGAGAGAAAAACTGTTTTTT
>TRBV20-1|NA|TRBJ2-1|NA
CSASHGRAEQFF
TGCAGTGCTAGCCACGGAAGGGCTGAGCAGTTCTTC
>TRBV4-2|TRBD1|TRBJ1-2|NA
CASSQPRTGNYGYTF
TGTGCCAGCAGCCAACCAAGGACAGGAAACTATGGCTACACCTTC
>TRBV10-3|NA|TRBJ2-5|NA
CATQQGGTQYF
TGTGCCACCCAGCAAGGCGGGACCCAGTACTTC
>TRBV5-1|TRBD2|TRBJ2-7|NA
CASSSQAGGGYEQYF
TGCGCCAGCAGCTCCCAAGCGGGAGGGGGGTACGAGCAGTACTTC
>TRBV6-1|NA|TRBJ2-4|NA
CASTPLTGIAKNIQYF
TGTGCCAGCACCCCACTCACCGGTATAGCCAAAAACATTCAGTACTTC
>TRBV6-5|NA|TRBJ1-4|few
CASRPPTNEKLFF
TGTGCCAGCCGGCCCCCAACTAATGAAAAACTGTTTTTT
>TRBV9|NA|TRBJ2-7|NA
CASTSSLLGSEQYF
TGTGCCAGTACATCCAGCCTTCTAGGGAGCGAGCAGTACTTC
>TRBV23-1|NA|TRBJ1-6|NA
CASSHSEREGISDSPLHF
TGCGCCAGCAGTCACTCCGAAAGGGAGGGGATATCGGATTCACCCCTCCACTTT
>TRBV30|NA|TRBJ1-1|NA
CAWSNRDTEAFF
TGTGCCTGGAGTAACAGGGACACTGAAGCTTTCTTT
>TRBV20-1|NA|TRBJ1-5|NA
CSAGGLLGPQHF
TGCAGTGCGGGGGGGCTCCTGGGGCCCCAGCATTTT
>TRBV29-1|NA|TRBJ1-2|once
CSVPFLGGYTF
TGCAGCGTGCCGTTTTTGGGTGGCTACACCTTC
>TRBV7-9|NA|TRBJ2-5|NA
CASSLLPGGPVETQYF
TGTGCCAGCAGCCTCTTACCCGGAGGGCCTGTCGAGACCCAGTACTTC
>TRBV20-1|NA|TRBJ2-2|NA
CSALLDTGELFF
TGCAGTGCTCTTCTGGACACCGGGGAGCTGTTTTTT
>TRBV5-1|NA|TRBJ1-2|NA
CASSLYQAGYTF
TGCGCCAGCAGCCTATATCAGGCCGGCTACACCTTC
>TRBV6-1|TRBD2|TRBJ2-3|once
CASSEVLAGGPSTDTQYF
TGTGCCAGCAGTGAAGTTCTCGCGGGGGGACCTAGCACAGATACGCAGTATTTT
>TRBV3-1|NA|TRBJ2-6|once
CASSQLSGRTPGANVLTF
TGTGCCAGCAGCCAACTGTCAGGAAGAACCCCTGGGGCCAACGTCCTGACTTTC
>TRBV3-1|TRBD2|TRBJ2-2|NA
CASSQETGLRELFF
TGTGCCAGCAGCCAAGAGACGGGACTACGGGAGCTGTTTTTT
>TRBV12-3/TRBV12-4|NA|TRBJ2-5|NA
CASSRWVEAVETQYF
TGTGCCAGCAGCCGGTGGGTGGAGGCGGTAGAGACCCAGTACTTC
>TRBV14|NA|TRBJ1-2|NA
CASSTQTAPYGYTF
TGTGCCAGCAGCACGCAGACAGCCCCCTATGGCTACACCTTC
>TRBV3-1|NA|TRBJ1-6|NA
CASSPRAGGSYNSPLHF
TGTGCCAGCAGCCCAAGGGCAGGTGGCTCCTATAATTCACCCCTCCACTTT
>TRBV29-1|TRBD2|TRBJ2-7|NA
CSVDSGNRREQYF
TGCAGCGTTGATAGCGGGAACCGCCGCGAGCAGTACTTC
>TRBV7-6|NA|TRBJ2-3|NA
CASSPTERADTQYF
TGTGCCAGCAGCCCGACAGAGAGGGCAGATACGCAGTATTTT
>TRBV28|NA|TRBJ2-1|NA
CASSLSGGLSGANEQFF
TGTGCCAGCAGTTTAAGTGGGGGGCTCTCGGGTGCCAATGAGCAGTTCTTC
>TRBV2|TRBD2|TRBJ2-1|NA
CASSIQTSGRHEQFF
TGTGCCAGCAGTATACAGACTAGCGGGAGACATGAGCAGTTCTTC
>TRBV12-3/TRBV12-4|NA|TRBJ2-5|NA
CASSRQTRETQYF
TGTGCCAGCAGTCGACAGACGCGGGAGACCCAGTACTTC
>TRBV5-6|TRBD1|TRBJ2-7|NA
CASRKQGQASYEQYF
TGTGCCAGCCGAAAACAGGGACAGGCTTCCTACGAGCAGTACTTC
>TRBV6-2/TRBV6-3|TRBD1|TRBJ2-1|NA
CASTPQGAGFNEQFF
TGTGCCAGCACCCCCCAGGGGGCTGGGTTCAATGAGCAGTTCTTC
>TRBV27|NA|TRBJ2-7|NA
CASRDYYEQYF
TGTGCCAGCAGGGACTACTACGAGCAGTACTTC
>TRBV20-1|TRBD2|TRBJ2-5|NA
CSASVAGGPKTQYF
TGCAGTGCTAGCGTAGCGGGGGGCCCTAAGACCCAGTACTTC
>TRBV20-1|TRBD2|TRBJ2-7|NA
CSARERDYLYEQYF
TGCAGTGCTAGAGAACGGGACTACCTCTACGAGCAGTACTTC
>TRBV6-2/TRBV6-3|NA|TRBJ2-5|NA
CASRIVAQETQYF
TGTGCCAGCAGAATAGTAGCCCAAGAGACCCAGTACTTC
>TRBV20-1|TRBD1|TRBJ2-7|once
CSARHPQGARYEQYF
TGCAGTGCTAGACATCCTCAGGGGGCCCGCTACGAGCAGTACTTC
>TRBV28|NA|TRBJ1-4|NA
CASSLGAGLGRKLFF
TGTGCCAGCAGTTTAGGGGCAGGACTGGGGAGGAAACTGTTTTTT
>TRBV27|NA|TRBJ1-5|NA
CASSRLTGSIGNQPQHF
TGTGCCAGCAGCCGTTTAACGGGTAGTATCGGCAATCAGCCCCAGCATTTT
>TRBV3-1|NA|TRBJ2-7|NA
CASTLGSSYEQYF
TGTGCCAGCACTCTTGGCAGCTCCTACGAGCAGTACTTC
>TRBV2|TRBD2|TRBJ2-2|NA
CASRDPGTRVTGELFF
TGTGCCAGCAGGGACCCGGGGACTAGAGTCACCGGGGAGCTGTTTTTT
>TRBV7-2|NA|TRBJ2-3|few
CASSLVGRTDTQYF
TGTGCCAGCAGCTTAGTTGGCCGCACAGATACGCAGTATTTT
>TRBV29-1|NA|TRBJ1-1|NA
CSVFTGSRYTEAFF
TGCAGCGTTTTTACAGGGTCGCGATACACTGAAGCTTTCTTT
>TRBV30|NA|TRBJ1-2|NA
CAWSVGGGGYTF
TGTGCCTGGAGTGTAGGCGGTGGAGGCTACACCTTC
>TRBV30|NA|TRBJ2-7|once
CAWNPVRQSYEQYF
TGTGCCTGGAATCCCGTCAGGCAATCCTACGAGCAGTACTTC
>TRBV23-1|TRBD1|TRBJ1-2|NA
CASSHPGQYYGYTF
TGCGCCAGCAGTCACCCGGGACAGTACTATGGCTACACCTTC